The rows below give T cell receptor beta chains drawn from one sample of a study of identical twins. TCRdb re-called the 5' RACE reads through MiXCR, storing one row per CDR3 protein. The sample has around 670,000 distinct CDR3 sequences; 5.5% to 6.5% are singletons. Sequencing input: naive T cells sorted from blood. These receptors originate from a man aged 18 to 29 in good health. The conserved cysteine and the conserved F or W are not part of the CDR3 here.

j_gene | v_gene | CDR3aa
TRBJ2-2 | TRBV3-1 | ASSRISGRSRELF
TRBJ2-2 | TRBV19 | ASSIKRGVGTGELF
TRBJ1-4 | TRBV29-1 | SVQIPNRMREKLF
TRBJ1-5 | TRBV6-1 | ASSDRNNQPQH
TRBJ2-7 | TRBV5-6 | ASSYGDGSYEQY
TRBJ2-2 | TRBV29-1 | SVEGTTNTGELF
TRBJ1-4 | TRBV27 | ASSLGTTGLDEKLF
TRBJ2-5 | TRBV3-1 | ASSQDAVSETQY
TRBJ2-1 | TRBV9 | ASSAATRTSSYNEQF
TRBJ2-1 | TRBV4-2 | ASSRLAGGLNEQF
TRBJ2-7 | TRBV11-2 | ASSLLASGFHEQY
TRBJ2-4 | TRBV3-1 | ASSPSGTGRFVKNIQY
TRBJ2-7 | TRBV12-3/TRBV12-4 | ASSLLGQGEQY
TRBJ2-1 | TRBV11-2 | ASSLERGNSYNEQF
TRBJ2-5 | TRBV12-3/TRBV12-4 | ASHRRLSPSSETQY
TRBJ1-2 | TRBV12-3/TRBV12-4 | ASSLEGGYGYT
TRBJ2-4 | TRBV5-1 | ASSLAAAGQNIQY